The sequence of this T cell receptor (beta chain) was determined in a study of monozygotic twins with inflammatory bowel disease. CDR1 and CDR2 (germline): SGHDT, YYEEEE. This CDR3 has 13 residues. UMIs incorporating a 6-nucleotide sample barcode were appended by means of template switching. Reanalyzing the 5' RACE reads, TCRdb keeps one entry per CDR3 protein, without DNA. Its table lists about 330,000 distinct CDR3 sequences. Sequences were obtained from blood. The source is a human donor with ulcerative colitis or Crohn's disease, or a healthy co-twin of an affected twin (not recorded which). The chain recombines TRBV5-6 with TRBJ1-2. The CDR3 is CASSLDRTTGYTF.